Listed here are 25 T cell receptor beta chains from one sample, sequenced in a study of blood T cell repertoires in COVID-19. Some clones are missing from TCRdb's copy, which holds only in-frame ones; the method was immunoSEQ multiplex PCR. The sample includes some 140,000 clones, around 84% of them seen just once. The specimen sequenced was peripheral blood. All receptors come from a man at least 80 years old with acute or convalescent COVID-19.

The chain is built from TRBV2 and TRBJ1-4; 9 bases map to TRBD1. The CDR3 sequence is 14 residues long. Germline V gene sequence: CDR1 SNHLY, CDR2 FYNNEI. Trimming at V came to 10 bases and at J to 6 bases, leaving 9 bases not matched to a gene. The CDR3 DNA is TGTGCCACCCAGAAACAGGGGGCGGATGAAAAACTGTTTTTT. This codes for CATQKQGADEKLFF.

V gene TRBV7-3 combines with J gene TRBJ2-2, with TRBD1 identical over 10 bases. V gave up 7 bases and J gave up 1 base; unmatched junction bases: 3. The CDR3 loop spans 15 amino acids. Germline V gives CDR1 SGHTA, CDR2 FQGTGA. DNA for the CDR3: TGTGCCAGCACCCGGGACAGGGGGAACACCGGGGAGCTGTTTTTT. This translates into CASTRDRGNTGELFF.

This clone was seen only a few times. V gene TRBV13 combines with J gene TRBJ2-5; 11 bases match TRBD1. The trim removed 4 bases at V and 5 bases at J, leaving 3 bases unmatched. Germline values: CDR1 PRHDT, CDR2 FYEKMQ (reference sequence). This CDR3 is built from 14 residues. CDR3 protein: CASSYRDRGETQYF. The DNA for the CDR3 is TGTGCCAGCAGCTACCGGGACAGGGGGGAGACCCAGTACTTC. The full variable domain, in which reference TRBV13 and TRBJ2-5 provide the parts outside the CDR3, is AAGVIQSPRHLIKEKRETATLKCYPIPRHDTVYWYQQGPGQDPQFLISFYEKMQSDKGSIPDRFSAQQFSDYHSELNMSSLELGDSALYFCASSYRDRGETQYFGPGTRLLVL.

The chain employs TRBV5-1 and TRBJ1-4, with D unresolved. Germline CDR1 and CDR2: SGHRS and YFSETQ. CDR3 length: 14 residues. The V end was cut by 0 bases, the J end by 8 bases, with 11 bases between. The CDR3 DNA reads TGCGCCAGCAGCTTGGGAGGACCGGGGGAAAAACTGTTTTTT. Protein product: CASSLGGPGEKLFF.

This chain uses TRBV12-3 or TRBV12-4 with TRBJ1-1; 8 nucleotides match TRBD1. CDR3 length: 13 amino acids. J was trimmed by 5 bases and V by 3 bases; bases with no gene match: 2. The CDR3 loop reads CASSFQGATEAFF. The CDR3 DNA follows: TGTGCCAGCAGTTTCCAGGGGGCAACTGAAGCTTTCTTT.

In its sample, this clone was seen once. The rearrangement uses TRBV5-4 and TRBJ2-7; 8 nucleotides align to TRBD2. The CDR3 is made up of 16 amino acids. V shed 0 bases and J 2 bases; nucleotides not matched to a gene: 7. Germline V gives CDR1 SGHNT, CDR2 YYREEE (reference sequence). The CDR3 region has the DNA TGTGCCAGCAGCTTGGATCTCCGGGGGGGTACCTACGAGCAGTACTTC. It translates to CASSLDLRGGTYEQYF.

The chain is built from TRBV7-2 and TRBJ2-7; 8 bases line up with TRBD1. The CDR3 is made up of 13 amino acids. The V gene's germline CDR1 is SGHTA and CDR2 FQGNSA. With V trimmed by 4 bases and J by 1 base, 0 bases remained unmatched. The CDR3: CASSWTGSYEQYV. CDR3 in DNA: TGTGCCAGCAGCTGGACAGGGTCCTACGAGCAGTACGTC.

The chain couples TRBV5-1 to TRBJ1-4; 9 nucleotides align to TRBD1. Per germline, CDR1 SGHRS and CDR2 YFSETQ. Trimming removed 0 bases from V and 8 bases from J; junction bases left unmatched: 8. This CDR3 contains 16 residues. CDR3 protein: CASSLAPGQGQEKLFF. In DNA form, the CDR3 reads TGCGCCAGCAGCTTGGCCCCGGGACAGGGCCAAGAAAAACTGTTTTTT. Filled out from reference TRBV5-1 and TRBJ1-4, the complete variable domain reads KAGVTQTPRYLIKTRGQQVTLSCSPISGHRSVSWYQQTPGQGLQFLFEYFSETQRNKGNFPGRFSGRQFSNSRSEMNVSTLELGDSALYLCASSLAPGQGQEKLFFGSGTQLSVL.

This clone has only a few counts. V is TRBV24-1 and J is TRBJ1-2, with 9 bases that match TRBD1. The CDR3 contains 15 residues. The V gene's germline CDR1 is KGHDR and CDR2 SFDVKD. With 1 base clipped from V and 8 bases from J, the junction kept 7 bases outside the gene matches. The CDR3 loop is CATSDLPQGAGGYTF. The CDR3 DNA follows: TGTGCCACCAGTGATTTACCACAGGGGGCAGGGGGCTACACCTTC.

This rearrangement joins TRBV5-8 to TRBJ2-3; 13 positions match TRBD2. Germline CDR1 and CDR2: SGHTS and YDEGEE. J was trimmed by 2 bases and V by 3 bases; bases with no gene match: 3. The CDR3 runs 16 residues. The chain's CDR3 is CASSSGTSGVTDTQYF. CDR3 in DNA: TGTGCCAGCAGCTCCGGGACTAGCGGGGTCACAGATACGCAGTATTTT.

The chain employs TRBV6-6 and TRBJ2-7; no firm D call. The CDR3 runs to 12 residues. Germline-derived CDR1 and CDR2 are MNHNY and SVGAGI (reference sequence). Trimming pared 5 bases from V and 0 bases from J, leaving 5 bases between. The CDR3 DNA follows: TGTGCCAGCAGTCGGGCCTCCTACGAGCAGTACTTC. Translating it yields CASSRASYEQYF.

V and J are TRBV7-8 and TRBJ1-4; a possible D gene is TRBD1 (5 bases). CDR3 length: 15 amino acids. Germline values: CDR1 SGHVS, CDR2 FQNEAQ. V shed 1 base and J shed 5 bases, with 11 bases lying between them. CDR3 DNA sequence: TGTGCCAGCAGCTTAGTATGGGGCGGAAATGAAAAACTGTTTTTT. Protein: CASSLVWGGNEKLFF.

The chain has TRBV30 and TRBJ2-5; D perhaps matches TRBD1 (7 bases). Trimming pared 2 bases from V and 6 bases from J, leaving 16 bases between. Germline CDR1 reads GTSNPN; CDR2 reads SVGIG (reference sequence). CDR3 length: 14 amino acids. This CDR3 is CAWSTGQGGKTQYF. The DNA of the CDR3 is TGTGCCTGGAGTACCGGCCAGGGGGGAAAGACCCAGTACTTC. Based on the CDR3 plus reference TRBV30 and TRBJ2-5, the full variable domain is SQTIHQWPATLVQPVGSPLSLECTVEGTSNPNLYWYRQAAGRGLQLLFYSVGIGQISSEVPQNLSASRPQDRQFILSSKKLLLSDSGFYLCAWSTGQGGKTQYFGPGTRLLVL.

The chain recombines TRBV14 with TRBJ1-1, with D perhaps TRBD1 (5 bases). CDR1 SGHDN and CDR2 FVKESK come from the germline V gene. V lost 0 bases and J lost 0, with 8 bases in between. The CDR3 extends over 15 amino acids. CDR3 residues: CASSQDMTVNTEAFF. The CDR3, as DNA: TGTGCCAGCAGCCAAGATATGACAGTGAACACTGAAGCTTTCTTT.

The V call is TRBV28, the J call TRBJ1-1; TRBD1 agrees at 7 bases. Germline lookup yields CDR1 MDHEN and CDR2 SYDVKM. The J segment lost 5 bases and the V segment lost 5 bases, leaving 8 bases of the junction unmatched. The CDR3 runs 14 residues. CDR3 in DNA: TGTGCCAGCAGTCAAGAGGGGGCTTGGACTGAAGCTTTCTTT. It specifies CASSQEGAWTEAFF.

The chain employs TRBV6-2 or TRBV6-3 and TRBJ2-1; 8 bases match TRBD2. After removal of 4 bases from V and 3 bases from J, the junction contained 5 bases not matched to a gene. There are 15 residues in the CDR3. Germline V gene lookup returns CDR1 MNHEY and CDR2 SVGEGT. CDR3 DNA sequence: TGTGCCAGCAGTTTAGGCGGGGGGATCTACAATGAGCAGTTCTTC. Amino acids: CASSLGGGIYNEQFF.

In DNA, the CDR3 is TGTGCCACCAGCAGGTTCGGGAACACTGAAGCTTTCTTT. It codes for CATSRFGNTEAFF. V and J are TRBV15 and TRBJ1-1; D not certain. V was trimmed by 3 bases and J by 1 base, leaving 6 bases between them. There are 13 residues in the CDR3. Germline V gives CDR1 LNHNV, CDR2 YYDKDF (reference sequence). The variable domain in full, with the rest retrieved from reference TRBV15 and TRBJ1-1, is DAMVIQNPRYQVTQFGKPVTLSCSQTLNHNVMYWYQQKSSQAPKLLFHYYDKDFNNEADTPDNFQSRRPNTSFCFLDIRSPGLGDTAMYLCATSRFGNTEAFFGQGTRLTVV.

This clone was counted ten times or more. The J gene is TRBJ2-3, the V gene TRBV18; no clear D. The CDR3 extends over 13 amino acids. Germline V lookup: CDR1 KGHSH, CDR2 LQKENI. V lost 1 base, J lost 4 bases, and 6 bases lay in between. CDR3 amino acids: CASSPLEADTQYF. In DNA form, the CDR3 reads TGTGCCAGCTCACCACTAGAGGCAGATACGCAGTATTTT.

CDR3 nucleotide sequence: TGTGCCAGCAGCCCCATGACGGGGAGCGGGGAGCTGTTTTTT. This gives the protein CASSPMTGSGELFF. The chain has TRBV7-9 and TRBJ2-2; the D gene is possibly TRBD2 (5 bases). CDR1 and CDR2 from the germline V gene are SEHNR and FQNEAQ (reference sequence). This CDR3 region has 14 residues. V was trimmed by 5 bases and J by 7 bases, leaving 14 bases between them.

The J gene is TRBJ2-7, the V gene TRBV30, with D tentatively TRBD1 (6 bases). The CDR3 has 12 residues. The V and J ends lost 0 bases and 3 bases respectively, with 6 bases between them. In germline, CDR1 is GTSNPN, CDR2 SVGIG (reference sequence). The CDR3 sequence: CAWSVQGYEQYF. CDR3 bases: TGTGCCTGGAGTGTACAGGGCTACGAGCAGTACTTC.

This chain joins TRBV2 and TRBJ2-5; 8 bases are shared with TRBD2. CDR1 and CDR2 from the germline V gene are SNHLY and FYNNEI. Unmatched junction bases numbered 5, after V lost 1 base and J lost 1 base. There are 16 residues in the CDR3. CDR3 amino acids: CASSEVGGASQETQYF. As DNA, the CDR3 is TGTGCCAGCAGTGAAGTCGGGGGGGCGAGCCAAGAGACCCAGTACTTC.

This clone has only a few counts. The rearrangement uses TRBV11-2 and TRBJ2-5; D is possibly TRBD1 (6 bases). Germline V CDR1 and CDR2: SGHAT, FQNNGV. Trimming took 5 bases from V and 5 from J, leaving 6 bases between them. This CDR3 has 11 residues. As DNA, the CDR3 is TGTGCCAGCAGCACAGGGGAGACCCAGTACTTC. Translation: CASSTGETQYF.

V gene TRBV4-2 combines with J gene TRBJ2-1, with 10 bases matching TRBD2. This CDR3 is 16 amino acids long. Germline loops: CDR1 LGHNA, CDR2 YNFKEQ. V was pared by 0 bases and J by 6 bases, with 5 bases of the junction left unmatched. For the CDR3, the DNA is TGTGCCAGCAGCCAAGAAGGCAGCGGGGGGGCCAATGAGCAGTTCTTC. Encoded protein: CASSQEGSGGANEQFF.

The rearrangement joins TRBV7-2 to TRBJ2-2; D ambiguous. CDR1 is SGHTA, CDR2 FQGNSA, per germline. Trimming took off 1 base at V and 6 bases at J, with 15 bases between the two ends. The CDR3 spans 16 residues. CDR3 nucleotide sequence: TGTGCCAGCAGCTTAGGGTTGCTAATGGTCCCCGGGGAGCTGTTTTTT. Its translation is CASSLGLLMVPGELFF.

In this sample, this clone turned up once. CDR3: CASSLGTAIQETQYF. The DNA of the CDR3 is TGTGCCAGCAGCCTCGGGACAGCGATACAAGAGACCCAGTACTTC. The rearrangement links TRBV3-1 (or the pseudogene TRBV3-2) to TRBJ2-5, with TRBD1 matching 7 bases. Per the germline V gene, CDR1 is LGHDT and CDR2 is YNNKEL (reference sequence). The CDR3 is 15 amino acids. J gave up 2 bases and V 4 bases, and 7 bases lay outside the gene matches.